The source of this T cell receptor (beta chain) is a study of vaccination and CD4 T cells after COVID-19. CDR1 and CDR2 from the germline V gene are DFQATT and SNEGSKA (reference sequence). The V end lost 0 bases, the J end lost 15 bases, and 12 bases lay between the germline ends. The CDR3 runs 11 residues. This sample's treatment: approximately nine-day PBMC culture with coronavirus spike peptide pools or control peptides (ViraFEST assay). When roughly 10 days of culture had elapsed, CD4+ T cells were isolated by negative selection. With the Oncomine TCR Beta short-read assay, DNA from cultured CD4+ T cells was sequenced. TCRdb independently ran MiXCR on the PCR reads; one entry per CDR3 protein. The sample lists more than 10,000 distinct CDR3 sequences, approximately 32% occurring once. Broader study findings: Spike mono-reactivity was found in 304 of the 307 vaccine-specific clones identified in convalescent patients.

The count of this clonotype is one. Its target is not known. The chain combines TRBV20-1 with TRBJ2-1; unclear D gene. The sequencing used CD4+ T cells from blood, cultured in vitro, collected after SARS-CoV-2 vaccination. This clonotype was obtained from a human donor who had recovered from COVID-19. The CDR3 loop is CSARDRTVGFF. The CDR3 nucleotides are TGCAGTGCTAGAGATAGGACCGTGGGGTTCTTC.